This T cell receptor (beta chain) appears in the sequencing data of a study of post-analysis software for immune sequencing data. Study overall: The courses of disease that were included comprised relapsing-remitting, secondary progressive and progressive-relapsing multiple sclerosis. Broader study findings: Significantly lower normalized Chao1 diversity was seen in multiple sclerosis patients than in controls. Patients carried five TRBV segments more frequently than controls did, and TRBV5-6, TRBV5-1 and TRBV20-1 were among them. Samples sharing a preparation batch grouped tightly together when assessed by F measure.

A remark on this clonotype: Antigen: not known.

Germline V gene data show CDR1 as MNHEY and CDR2 as SVGEGT. Trimming removed 2 bases at V and 9 bases at J, with 25 bases between. The CDR3 runs to 17 residues. Tagging with unique molecular identifiers was a feature of the TCR beta cDNA libraries. Input amounts of about 0.95 to 10 million T cells were used. These gave 500,000 or so cDNA molecules, so each molecule approximated one T cell. Each CDR3 protein is one row after TCRdb ran MiXCR on the PCR reads. The sample has approximately 730,000 distinct CDR3 sequences, roughly 30% seen once. The sample comprised blood. The receptor comes from a girl aged 10-17 years with multiple sclerosis. The rearrangement uses TRBV6-2 or TRBV6-3 and TRBJ1-2; D call uncertain. CDR3 region: CASSYARTETRPRSYTF. The DNA of the CDR3 is TGTGCCAGCAGTTACGCTCGGACGGAAACTCGCCCCCGGAGCTACACCTTC.